Listed below are T cell receptor beta chains from one sample, sequenced in a study of blood T cell repertoires in COVID-19. Measured with immunoSEQ multiplex PCR; TCRdb has only the in-frame clones, and not every one. The data show 55,000 to 65,000 clones, 65% to 85% seen once. The specimen sequenced was peripheral blood. Receptors originate from a human donor in a cohort sampled during active COVID-19. Each CDR3 is given with its conserved first and last residue. The D gene is left open where the match is weak. Only part of the rows carry a size: once, few, many, or a class if the clone is expanded.

v_call	clone_size	d_call	j_call	cdr3_aa	cdr3_nt
TRBV18	.	TRBD1	TRBJ1-5	CASSRTGGNGGQPQHF	TGTGCCAGCTCACGGACAGGGGGCAATGGCGGTCAGCCCCAGCATTTT
TRBV5-8	.	.	TRBJ1-2	CASSLQGVTYGYTF	TGTGCCAGCAGCTTACAGGGTGTGACCTATGGCTACACCTTC
TRBV3-1/TRBV3-2	few	TRBD2	TRBJ2-1	CASSRLAVSSYNEQFF	TGTGCCAGCAGCCGACTAGCGGTGAGCTCCTACAATGAGCAGTTCTTC
TRBV19	.	TRBD2	TRBJ2-1	CASSITGTSGILEQFF	TGTGCCAGTAGTATAACCGGGACTAGCGGGATTCTTGAGCAGTTCTTC
TRBV5-6	.	.	TRBJ2-1	CASSKRQNSYNEQFF	TGTGCCAGCAGCAAACGACAGAACTCCTACAATGAGCAGTTCTTC
TRBV6-1	.	.	TRBJ2-1	CASSEEAEPYNEQFF	TGTGCCAGCAGTGAGGAAGCGGAGCCCTACAATGAGCAGTTCTTC
TRBV14	.	TRBD2	TRBJ2-2	CASSHRAVAGPTGELFF	TGTGCCAGCAGCCACCGGGCGGTAGCGGGGCCCACCGGGGAGCTGTTTTTT
TRBV29-1	.	TRBD2	TRBJ2-3	CSASGAGGFTDTQYF	TGCAGCGCCTCAGGGGCGGGAGGGTTCACAGATACGCAGTATTTT
TRBV3-1/TRBV3-2	few	.	TRBJ1-6	CASSQTGGRDSPLHF	TGTGCCAGCAGCCAGACCGGAGGGAGAGATTCACCCCTCCACTTT
TRBV15	.	TRBD1	TRBJ1-5	CATSRGQGSNQPQHF	TGTGCCACCAGCAGAGGACAGGGGTCTAATCAGCCCCAGCATTTT
TRBV7-9	.	TRBD1	TRBJ2-7	CASSRQTGTGATKSSYEQYF	TGTGCCAGCAGCAGACAGACCGGGACAGGGGCAACAAAGAGCTCCTACGAGCAGTACTTC
TRBV5-4	.	.	TRBJ2-7	CASSFYSTYEQYF	TGTGCCAGCAGCTTCTACAGCACCTACGAGCAGTACTTC
TRBV10-3	few	TRBD1	TRBJ2-6	CAISEWYRGYSGANVLTF	TGTGCCATCAGTGAGTGGTACAGGGGGTACTCTGGGGCCAACGTCCTGACTTTC
TRBV5-1	.	TRBD2	TRBJ2-1	CASSSQTSGTDEQFF	TGCGCCAGCAGCTCGCAAACTAGCGGGACTGATGAGCAGTTCTTC
TRBV6-6	.	.	TRBJ2-2	CASLPQGIGTGELFF	TGTGCCAGCCTCCCCCAGGGAATTGGCACCGGGGAGCTGTTTTTT
TRBV18	.	.	TRBJ1-1	CASSPLSGTDEAFF	TGTGCCAGCTCACCGCTCTCAGGAACGGATGAAGCTTTCTTT
TRBV5-5	.	.	TRBJ2-5	CASSPPRGQGGGETQYF	TGTGCCAGCAGCCCGCCCCGGGGGCAGGGGGGCGGGGAGACCCAGTACTTC
TRBV27	.	TRBD2	TRBJ2-2	CASSSILAGEWANTGELFF	TGTGCCAGCAGTTCCATTCTAGCGGGAGAGTGGGCGAACACCGGGGAGCTGTTTTTT
TRBV6-5	.	.	TRBJ2-7	CASRERSSYEQYF	TGTGCCAGCAGAGAGAGGAGCTCCTACGAGCAGTACTTC
TRBV19	.	TRBD2	TRBJ2-1	CASSNPGLAGRESSYNEQFF	TGTGCCAGTAGTAATCCCGGACTAGCGGGAAGAGAGAGCTCCTACAATGAGCAGTTCTTC
TRBV19	.	TRBD1	TRBJ1-4	CATSRDSGKLFF	TGTGCCACTTCCCGGGACAGTGGAAAACTGTTTTTT
TRBV2	.	.	TRBJ2-2	CASHGSRNTGELFF	TGTGCCTCCCACGGGTCAAGGAACACCGGGGAGCTGTTTTTT